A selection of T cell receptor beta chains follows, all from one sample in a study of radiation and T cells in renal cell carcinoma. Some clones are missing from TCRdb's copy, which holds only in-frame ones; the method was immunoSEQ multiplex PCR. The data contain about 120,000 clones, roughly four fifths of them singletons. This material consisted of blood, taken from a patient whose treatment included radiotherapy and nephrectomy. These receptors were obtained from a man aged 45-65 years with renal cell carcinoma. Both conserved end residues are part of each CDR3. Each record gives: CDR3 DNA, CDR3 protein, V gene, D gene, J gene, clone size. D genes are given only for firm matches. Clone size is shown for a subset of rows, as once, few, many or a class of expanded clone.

TGTGCCAGCACCGCGACAGGGAATAGCAATCAGCCCCAGCATTTT | CASTATGNSNQPQHF | TRBV6-5 | TRBD1 | TRBJ1-5 | NA
TGTGCCACCTCAACGGGGTTCTCTGGAAACACCATATATTTT | CATSTGFSGNTIYF | TRBV5-6 | NA | TRBJ1-3 | NA
TGTGCCAGCAAACCCCTGAGCGGGAGGGCCCCCAGTGAGCAGTTCTTC | CASKPLSGRAPSEQFF | TRBV2 | TRBD2 | TRBJ2-1 | NA
TGTGCCAGCAGGCGACAGGGCAATTCACCCCTCCACTTT | CASRRQGNSPLHF | TRBV6-5 | TRBD1 | TRBJ1-6 | NA
TGTGCCAGCATTACAGGGGGCGGCTATGGCTACACCTTC | CASITGGGYGYTF | TRBV28 | TRBD1 | TRBJ1-2 | NA
TGTGCCAGCAGCAGAACTAGGGCAGAGACCCAGTACTTC | CASSRTRAETQYF | TRBV11-3 | NA | TRBJ2-5 | NA
TGTGCCAGCAGCCAAAGGGTGGCGAACACTGAAGCTTTCTTT | CASSQRVANTEAFF | TRBV28 | NA | TRBJ1-1 | NA
TGTGCCATCTCGGGACAGATGAACACTGAAGCTTTCTTT | CAISGQMNTEAFF | TRBV10-3 | TRBD1 | TRBJ1-1 | few
TGTGCCAGCAGCTTAGAAGGATATAGCAATCAGCCCCAGCATTTT | CASSLEGYSNQPQHF | TRBV7-8 | NA | TRBJ1-5 | NA
TGTGCCAGCAGGCCGGGACAGGGGAGTTGGGAAAAACTGTTTTTT | CASRPGQGSWEKLFF | TRBV2 | TRBD1 | TRBJ1-4 | NA
TGTGCCAGCAAGGTGGCGGACTACTACAATGAGCAGTTCTTC | CASKVADYYNEQFF | TRBV6-1 | NA | TRBJ2-1 | few
TGTGCCAGTAGTATAGATCGAACGTCGGAGCGGGGCGAGCAGTACTTC | CASSIDRTSERGEQYF | TRBV19 | TRBD2 | TRBJ2-7 | NA
TGCGCCAGCACGGAGGGGGCGGGGATCTATGGCTACACCTTC | CASTEGAGIYGYTF | TRBV23-1 | TRBD1 | TRBJ1-2 | NA
TGTGCCACCGCGCCCCTTTTGACAGGAGTGTTTGCAGATACGCAGTATTTT | CATAPLLTGVFADTQYF | TRBV19 | NA | TRBJ2-3 | once
TGTGCCAGCTGCAGGGAGAACTATGGCTACACCTTC | CASCRENYGYTF | TRBV2 | NA | TRBJ1-2 | few
TGTGCCAGCAGCTTAGGTGCACAACGAAATCAGCCCCAGCATTTT | CASSLGAQRNQPQHF | TRBV7-8 | NA | TRBJ1-5 | NA
TGTGCCAGCTCACCCCGCCTCCAAGAGACCCAGTACTTC | CASSPRLQETQYF | TRBV18 | NA | TRBJ2-5 | NA
TGCGCCAGCAGTGAGTCGGGCACCTACGAGCAGTACTTC | CASSESGTYEQYF | TRBV10-1 | NA | TRBJ2-7 | NA
TGTGCCAGCAGCTTTACCGGGCAGGATAATTCACCCCTCCACTTT | CASSFTGQDNSPLHF | TRBV7-9 | NA | TRBJ1-6 | few
TGTGCCAGCACCGTAAACACAGATACGCAGTATTTT | CASTVNTDTQYF | TRBV7-2 | NA | TRBJ2-3 | many
TGTGCCAGCAGCCGGGACAGGGTTACAGATACGCAGTATTTT | CASSRDRVTDTQYF | TRBV11-2 | TRBD1 | TRBJ2-3 | NA
TGTGCCAGCAGCCCCCGACTGCCAGGGGGAGCTGGTTACAATGAGCAGTTCTTC | CASSPRLPGGAGYNEQFF | TRBV11-2 | TRBD1 | TRBJ2-1 | few
TGCAGCGTTGAAAGGACTAGCGGGGGTTCCTACGAGCAGTACTTC | CSVERTSGGSYEQYF | TRBV29-1 | TRBD2 | TRBJ2-7 | NA
TGTGCCAGCAGCTTATGGGGCTCAGACATTCAGTACTTC | CASSLWGSDIQYF | TRBV7-2 | NA | TRBJ2-4 | NA
TGTGCCAGCAGCTTAGCGGCGGATCGCAATCAGCCCCAGCATTTT | CASSLAADRNQPQHF | TRBV7-9 | NA | TRBJ1-5 | NA
TGTGCCAGCACCCTGGGGGGCTGGACCCAGTACTTC | CASTLGGWTQYF | TRBV6-6 | NA | TRBJ2-5 | NA
TGTGCCAGCAGTGAAAACGGGGATGGCTACACCTTC | CASSENGDGYTF | TRBV2 | NA | TRBJ1-2 | NA
TGTGCCTGGAGTGACAGGGACAATCAGCCCCAGCATTTT | CAWSDRDNQPQHF | TRBV30 | NA | TRBJ1-5 | NA
TGTGCCAGCAGCTTTGCCACAACTAATGAAAAACTGTTTTTT | CASSFATTNEKLFF | TRBV7-9 | NA | TRBJ1-4 | NA
TGTGCCAGCAGCTTGGCTGGACAGGGGGCGCGCGGGGGCTACACCTTC | CASSLAGQGARGGYTF | TRBV5-4 | TRBD1 | TRBJ1-2 | NA
TGCAGCGTAGTAACAGGACTGGCCTACAATGAGCAGTTCTTC | CSVVTGLAYNEQFF | TRBV29-1 | NA | TRBJ2-1 | NA
TGTGCCAGCACCGCCCCGGGGGGGCAATACGAGCAGTACTTC | CASTAPGGQYEQYF | TRBV6-5 | TRBD2 | TRBJ2-7 | NA
TGTGCCAGCAGCTCGGCTAGCGGGGGGGTCAGTACGCAGTATTTT | CASSSASGGVSTQYF | TRBV7-9 | TRBD2 | TRBJ2-3 | NA
TGTGCCAGCAGCACCGGACAGGGCGCCTACGAGCAGTACTTC | CASSTGQGAYEQYF | TRBV5-6 | TRBD1 | TRBJ2-7 | NA
TGTGCCAGCAGTGAAGCAAGGGTCCCCGGGGAGCTGTTTTTT | CASSEARVPGELFF | TRBV2 | NA | TRBJ2-2 | NA
TGTGCCAGCAGCTCCGGGGCTCAACCCGGAAACACCATATATTTT | CASSSGAQPGNTIYF | TRBV7-2 | NA | TRBJ1-3 | NA
TGTGCCTGGCAAGGCAAAGGGCCGACCGGGGAGCTGTTTTTT | CAWQGKGPTGELFF | TRBV30 | NA | TRBJ2-2 | NA
TGTGCCAGTAGTCCCGGGACTAGCGGGGGGGGTTCCACAGATACGCAGTATTTT | CASSPGTSGGGSTDTQYF | TRBV19 | TRBD2 | TRBJ2-3 | NA
TGTGCCAGCAGGGACACCACACGCACTGAAGCTTTCTTT | CASRDTTRTEAFF | TRBV2 | NA | TRBJ1-1 | NA
TGTGCCAGTAGTACCGAAGCGGGGCTCTCCTACGAGCAGTACTTC | CASSTEAGLSYEQYF | TRBV19 | TRBD2 | TRBJ2-7 | NA
TGTGCCAGCAGCTTAGCGTACTCTGGAAACACCATATATTTT | CASSLAYSGNTIYF | TRBV7-6 | NA | TRBJ1-3 | NA
TGTGCCAGCAGCAATAACAGGGAAAACACCGGGGAGCTGTTTTTT | CASSNNRENTGELFF | TRBV11-2 | NA | TRBJ2-2 | NA
TGCGCCAGCAGCTTGGGAGTAGCGGGGGGGCGGACAGATACGCAGTATTTT | CASSLGVAGGRTDTQYF | TRBV5-1 | TRBD2 | TRBJ2-3 | NA
TGTGCCAGCAGCGGGCAGCCAACCTACGAGCAGTACTTC | CASSGQPTYEQYF | TRBV9 | NA | TRBJ2-7 | NA